The next 24 T cell receptor beta chains were all read from a single sample in a study of blood T cell repertoires in COVID-19. Assay: immunoSEQ multiplex PCR; the TCRdb copy retains only in-frame clones and omits some. The sample shows about half a million clones, 80% to 90% of them seen only once. Sequenced input: peripheral blood. These receptors all stem from a human donor in a cohort sampled during active COVID-19.

The chain has TRBV3-1 (or the pseudogene TRBV3-2) and TRBJ2-5, with 10 positions matching TRBD2. CDR3 length equals 15 residues. The junction had 7 bases not matched to a gene; V was cut back by 0 bases and J by 9 bases. The germline gives CDR1 LGHDT, CDR2 YNNKEL (reference sequence). The CDR3 DNA follows: TGTGCCAGCAGCCAAGATGCTAGCGGGAGTTTGCCCCAGTACTTC. It translates to CASSQDASGSLPQYF.

CDR3 bases: TGTGCCAGCAGCTCGGCAGGGGTAGGGGCCAACGTCCTGACTTTC. It yields the protein CASSSAGVGANVLTF. The chain carries TRBV7-2 and TRBJ2-6; tentative D call: TRBD1 (6 bases). The V and J ends lost 4 bases and 4 bases respectively, with 11 bases between them. The CDR3 has 15 residues. Per germline, CDR1 SGHTA and CDR2 FQGNSA.

To note about this clone: Within the sample, other DNA sequences also encode this same CDR3. The chain carries TRBV5-1 and TRBJ1-2, with 7 bases matching TRBD1. This CDR3 has 15 residues. The trim removed 0 bases at V and 2 bases at J, leaving 4 bases unmatched. From germline, CDR1 is SGHRS and CDR2 YFSETQ. This chain's CDR3 is CASSLGTGENYGYTF. Written as DNA, the CDR3 is TGCGCCAGCAGCTTGGGGACAGGAGAGAACTATGGCTACACCTTC.

A few counts support this clone. The chain uses TRBV28 and TRBJ1-3, with D perhaps matching TRBD1 (6 bases). Germline CDR1 reads MDHEN; CDR2 reads SYDVKM. CDR3 length: 15 residues. With 6 bases removed from V and 3 bases from J, the gap between germline ends came to 15 bases. CDR3 coding DNA: TGTGCCAGCAGGCCGACAGGTAACGATGGAAACACCATATATTTT. Protein: CASRPTGNDGNTIYF.

The CDR3 sequence is CASSPSRTGDDSPLHF. CDR3 nucleotides: TGTGCCAGCTCACCGAGCCGAACAGGGGATGATTCACCCCTCCACTTT. The chain joins TRBV18 to TRBJ1-6, with TRBD1 identical over 7 bases. The CDR3 totals 16 residues. Germline values: CDR1 KGHSH, CDR2 LQKENI. The junction had 10 bases not matched to a gene; V was cut back by 3 bases and J by 8 bases.

This sequence joins TRBV19 and TRBJ2-5; 9 bases line up with TRBD1. V lost 2 bases and J lost 6; bases outside the gene matches: 7. The germline V gene has CDR1 LNHDA and CDR2 SQIVND (reference sequence). This CDR3 has 15 amino acids. CDR3 DNA: TGTGCCAGTAGTATAAGGACAGGGGATGGTAAGACCCAGTACTTC. Residues: CASSIRTGDGKTQYF. The full variable domain, completed using reference TRBV19 and TRBJ2-5, is DGGITQSPKYLFRKEGQNVTLSCEQNLNHDAMYWYRQDPGQGLRLIYYSQIVNDFQKGDIAEGYSVSREKKESFPLTVTSAQKNPTAFYLCASSIRTGDGKTQYFGPGTRLLVL.

The chain recombines TRBV19 with TRBJ1-1; D is possibly TRBD1 (5 bases). The germline V gene has CDR1 LNHDA and CDR2 SQIVND (reference sequence). The CDR3 is made up of 14 amino acids. Trimming removed 7 bases from V and 5 bases from J, with 17 bases in between. In DNA, the CDR3 is TGTGCCAGTAATCAAGTCGGGGGTTTGACTGAAGCTTTCTTT. This codes for CASNQVGGLTEAFF. The full variable domain, completed using reference TRBV19 and TRBJ1-1, is DGGITQSPKYLFRKEGQNVTLSCEQNLNHDAMYWYRQDPGQGLRLIYYSQIVNDFQKGDIAEGYSVSREKKESFPLTVTSAQKNPTAFYLCASNQVGGLTEAFFGQGTRLTVV.

The sample holds a few counts of this clone. This sequence joins TRBV11-2 and TRBJ1-6; 7 nucleotides agree with TRBD1. V shed 4 bases and J 7 bases; nucleotides not matched to a gene: 13. In germline, CDR1 is SGHAT, CDR2 FQNNGV. CDR3 size: 17 residues. CDR3 residues: CASSSYRTGGVNSPLHF. In nucleotides, the CDR3 is TGTGCCAGCAGCTCCTACAGGACAGGTGGGGTCAATTCACCCCTCCACTTT.

The chain carries TRBV9 and TRBJ2-3; 10 positions match TRBD2. The germline V gene encodes CDR1 SGDLS and CDR2 YYNGEE. The CDR3 has 16 amino acids. The trim removed 3 bases at V and 4 bases at J, leaving 8 bases unmatched. DNA for the CDR3: TGTGCCAGCAGCGCGGATAGCGGGAGGTACGCAGATACGCAGTATTTT. This translates into CASSADSGRYADTQYF.

For the CDR3, the DNA is TGTGCCACCAGTGACGTCCGACAGGGAGTAGAGACCCAGTACTTC. Translated: CATSDVRQGVETQYF. The chain couples TRBV24-1 to TRBJ2-5; TRBD1 aligns across 7 bases. The CDR3 covers 15 residues. With 4 bases clipped from V and 4 bases from J, the junction kept 8 bases outside the gene matches. Germline V gives CDR1 KGHDR, CDR2 SFDVKD.

The V and J genes are TRBV5-4 and TRBJ2-3; TRBD2 is a possible D gene (6 bases). V was pared by 4 bases and J by 4 bases, with 16 bases between. This CDR3 contains 15 residues. CDR1 is SGHNT and CDR2 is YYREEE in the germline V gene (reference sequence). The CDR3 sequence is CASSRGGGSADTQYF. The CDR3 region has the DNA TGTGCCAGCAGCCGCGGTGGGGGGAGTGCAGATACGCAGTATTTT.

As for this clone: The same CDR3 can be traced to other DNA sequences in this sample. The genes are TRBV29-1 and TRBJ2-7; 9 bases agree with TRBD1. The CDR3 loop spans 14 amino acids. CDR1 and CDR2 from the germline V gene are SQVTM and ANQGSEA. V was pared by 4 bases and J by 0 bases, with 4 bases of the junction left unmatched. CDR3 loop: CSVADRGVSYEQYF. As DNA, the CDR3 is TGCAGCGTTGCCGACAGGGGGGTCTCCTACGAGCAGTACTTC.

The chain links TRBV7-2 to TRBJ1-2; possible D gene TRBD1, 6 bases. Germline V CDR1 and CDR2: SGHTA, FQGNSA. Between the trimmed V and J ends, which lost 5 bases and 0 bases, there was a span of 16 bases. The CDR3 is 16 amino acids. The CDR3 sequence: CASSRTANPTNYGYTF. CDR3 nucleotides: TGTGCCAGCAGCCGGACAGCAAATCCTACTAACTATGGCTACACCTTC.

This clone was counted once. The V call is TRBV30, the J call TRBJ1-4, with 8 bases matching TRBD1. V gave up 6 bases and J gave up 8 bases; unmatched junction bases: 8. This CDR3 contains 13 residues. Germline CDR1 and CDR2: GTSNPN and SVGIG (reference sequence). The CDR3 is CACQQGVGEKLFF. As DNA, the CDR3 is TGTGCCTGCCAACAGGGGGTTGGCGAAAAACTGTTTTTT.

The chain uses TRBV29-1 and TRBJ2-5; D possibly corresponds to TRBD1 (6 bases). The V and J ends lost 3 bases and 1 base respectively, with 9 bases between them. Germline V gene sequence: CDR1 SQVTM, CDR2 ANQGSEA. This CDR3 comprises 13 residues. In DNA form, the CDR3 reads TGCAGCGTTGAGGCGGACAGCCAAGAGACCCAGTACTTC. The encoded protein is CSVEADSQETQYF.

The rearrangement links TRBV6-1 to TRBJ1-6, with unresolved D. Germline V gene lookup returns CDR1 MNHNS and CDR2 SASEGT. This CDR3 spans 14 amino acids. V was trimmed by 1 base and J by 11 bases, leaving 12 bases between them. The CDR3 sequence is CASSEGGLRTPLHF. CDR3 sequence (DNA): TGTGCCAGCAGTGAAGGAGGGTTACGTACACCCCTCCACTTT.

This chain links TRBV28 with TRBJ1-2; the D is unclear. Deletions cut 5 bases from V and 2 bases from J, with 12 bases between. Per the germline V gene, CDR1 is MDHEN and CDR2 is SYDVKM. This CDR3 is built from 14 residues. In DNA form, the CDR3 reads TGTGCCAGCAGTCACGTGACGGGAAACTATGGCTACACCTTC. Amino acids: CASSHVTGNYGYTF.

The table lists this clone with a count of one. This rearrangement joins TRBV11-3 to TRBJ2-1; tentatively, D is TRBD2 (6 bases). V was trimmed by 5 bases and J by 7 bases, leaving 24 bases between them. Germline values: CDR1 SGHNT, CDR2 YENEEA. The CDR3 runs 17 residues. Here the CDR3 DNA reads TGTGCCAGCAGCCCCCAGACGGGACTTCACGATCCGAATGAGCAGTTCTTC. It encodes CASSPQTGLHDPNEQFF.

The rearrangement uses TRBV4-2 and TRBJ2-1, with 7 bases matching TRBD1. Germline V gene data show CDR1 as LGHNA and CDR2 as YNFKEQ. The CDR3 is 18 amino acids. V lost 4 bases and J lost 4; bases outside the gene matches: 16. CDR3: CASSPRRPGQPLYNEQFF. CDR3 sequence (DNA): TGTGCCAGCAGCCCGAGAAGACCGGGACAGCCACTGTACAATGAGCAGTTCTTC.

The V and J genes are TRBV7-9 and TRBJ2-3; TRBD2 aligns across 15 bases. After removal of 5 bases from V and 5 bases from J, the junction contained 2 bases not matched to a gene. The germline V gene encodes CDR1 SEHNR and CDR2 FQNEAQ (reference sequence). CDR3 length equals 15 residues. CDR3 coding DNA: TGTGCCAGCAGCCGGACTAGCGGGAGGGTAGATACGCAGTATTTT. Encoded protein: CASSRTSGRVDTQYF.

This chain uses TRBV24-1 with TRBJ2-1; TRBD1 matches 8 bases. The ends lost 3 bases at V and 0 bases at J; junction bases unmatched: 9. The CDR3 totals 18 residues. CDR1 and CDR2 from the germline V gene are KGHDR and SFDVKD. CDR3 loop: CATSDPRTGTSSYNEQFF. The CDR3 nucleotides are TGTGCCACCAGTGATCCGCGGACAGGGACGAGCTCCTACAATGAGCAGTTCTTC.

The rearrangement links TRBV5-1 to TRBJ2-2; D gene unclear. CDR3 length: 15 residues. CDR1 and CDR2 from the germline V gene are SGHRS and YFSETQ. The V gene lost 1 base and the J gene lost 6 bases, with 13 bases spanning the gap. The CDR3 sequence is CASSLSLFSSGELFF. DNA of the CDR3: TGCGCCAGCAGCTTGTCCCTGTTTTCTTCCGGGGAGCTGTTTTTT. The full variable domain, with the rest looked up from reference TRBV5-1 and TRBJ2-2, is KAGVTQTPRYLIKTRGQQVTLSCSPISGHRSVSWYQQTPGQGLQFLFEYFSETQRNKGNFPGRFSGRQFSNSRSEMNVSTLELGDSALYLCASSLSLFSSGELFFGEGSRLTVL.

V is TRBV30 and J is TRBJ2-6; the D gene is possibly TRBD1 (5 bases). V was shortened by 0 bases and J by 1 base, with 10 bases between the two germline ends. Germline CDR1 and CDR2: GTSNPN and SVGIG (reference sequence). This CDR3 spans 16 amino acids. The CDR3 DNA reads as TGTGCCTGGAGTGTAAGGGGTGCTTCTGGGGCCAACGTCCTGACTTTC. Its protein product is CAWSVRGASGANVLTF.

The rearrangement uses TRBV5-4 and TRBJ2-5, with 8 bases matching TRBD2. This CDR3 has 14 residues. The germline gives CDR1 SGHNT, CDR2 YYREEE (reference sequence). J was trimmed by 5 bases and V by 2 bases; bases with no gene match: 5. CDR3 in amino acids: CASSLSGRVETQYF. The CDR3 DNA sequence: TGTGCCAGCAGCTTAAGCGGGAGAGTGGAGACCCAGTACTTC.